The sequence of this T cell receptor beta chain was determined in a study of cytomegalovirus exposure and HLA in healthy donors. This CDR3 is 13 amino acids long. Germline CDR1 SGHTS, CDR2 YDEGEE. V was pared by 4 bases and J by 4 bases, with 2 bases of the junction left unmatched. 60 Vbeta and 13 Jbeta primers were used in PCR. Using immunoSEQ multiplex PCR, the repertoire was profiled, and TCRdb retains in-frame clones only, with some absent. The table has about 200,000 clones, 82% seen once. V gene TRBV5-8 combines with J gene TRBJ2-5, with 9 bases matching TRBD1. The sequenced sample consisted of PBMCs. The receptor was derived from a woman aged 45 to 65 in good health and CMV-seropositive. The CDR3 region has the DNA TGTGCCAGCAGCCTGGGACAGGGAGAGACCCAGTACTTC. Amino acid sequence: CASSLGQGETQYF.